The 19 T cell receptor beta chains below were found in one sample sequenced in a study of T cells in Graves' hyperthyroidism and ophthalmopathy. TCR beta CDR3 sequences were amplified from RNA transcripts. First-round RT-PCR targeting the TCR CDR3 was performed with the HTBI primer set. TCRdb recomputed calls from the multiplex PCR reads with MiXCR, one row per CDR3 protein. The sample lists about 600,000 distinct CDR3 sequences; approximately 15% were seen once. Sequencing was performed on blood. The receptor source for this set is a woman aged 18-35 years with Graves' ophthalmopathy.

This clonotype occurred many times. The chain uses TRBV3-1 and TRBJ2-7, with 11 bases identical to TRBD2. This CDR3 has 15 residues. With V trimmed by 3 bases and J by 7 bases, 8 bases remained unmatched. Germline-derived CDR1 and CDR2 are LGHDT and YNNKEL (reference sequence). CDR3 nucleotide sequence: TGTGCCAGCAGCCACAAACTAGCGGGAGCTTGGGAGCAGTACTTC. Its translation is CASSHKLAGAWEQYF.

Ten or more counts support this clonotype. This chain connects TRBV10-3 to TRBJ2-4, with D tentatively TRBD1 or TRBD2 (7 bases each). The CDR3 spans 16 residues. Looked up from germline, CDR1 is ENHRY and CDR2 is SYGVKD. Trimming took 4 bases from V and 4 from J, leaving 17 bases between them. In nucleotides, the CDR3 is TGTGCCATCAGTGCCGGGGGGACAGTCCATAAAAACATTCAGTACTTC. Translation: CAISAGGTVHKNIQYF.

At least ten counts were recorded for this clonotype. V is TRBV27 and J is TRBJ2-7; 7 bases match TRBD2. Germline V gene data show CDR1 as MNHEY and CDR2 as SMNVEV (reference sequence). The CDR3 runs to 14 residues. V lost 7 bases and J lost 0; bases outside the gene matches: 6. CDR3 nucleotides: TGTGCCAGCAAGATAGCGGGCCTCTCCTACGAGCAGTACTTC. Translated: CASKIAGLSYEQYF.

This chain joins TRBV20-1 and TRBJ2-7; 15 positions match TRBD2. Germline CDR1 DFQATT, CDR2 SNEGSKA (reference sequence). Unmatched junction bases numbered 7, after V lost 4 bases and J lost 0 bases. This CDR3 is 17 amino acids long. The CDR3 loop reads CSATGLAGGISSYEQYF. In DNA, the CDR3 is TGCAGTGCTACAGGACTAGCGGGAGGGATTAGCTCCTACGAGCAGTACTTC.

In its sample, this clonotype was seen many times. The genes are TRBV12-3 or TRBV12-4 and TRBJ2-1; no clear D gene. The CDR3 spans 14 residues. V dropped 2 bases and J dropped 6 bases, with 11 bases sitting between them. The DNA for the CDR3 is TGTGCCAGCAGTTTAATGTATTCTAGCAATGAGCAGTTCTTC. Its protein is CASSLMYSSNEQFF.

This clonotype was seen a few times. The chain uses TRBV3-1 and TRBJ1-6, with TRBD1 identical over 9 bases. The length of the CDR3 is 18 residues. V lost 1 base to trimming and J lost 9 bases; unmatched junction nucleotides: 13. Germline V CDR1 and CDR2: LGHDT, YNNKEL (reference sequence). The CDR3 sequence: CASSQVGAPGQGTSPLHF. The CDR3 DNA reads as TGTGCCAGCAGCCAAGTAGGTGCCCCGGGACAGGGAACTTCACCCCTCCACTTT.

The sample holds many counts of this clonotype. The chain combines TRBV27 with TRBJ2-7, with D perhaps matching TRBD1 (5 bases). This CDR3 has 15 residues. V was shortened by 2 bases and J by 6 bases, with 17 bases between the two germline ends. Germline V CDR1 and CDR2: MNHEY, SMNVEV (reference sequence). The CDR3 bases are TGTGCCAGCAGTTTACTCGGCGACAGCTTACGCGAGCAGTACTTC. It translates to CASSLLGDSLREQYF.

This clonotype has more than one count but fewer than ten. The chain is built from TRBV7-9 and TRBJ2-1; 8 bases match TRBD1. V dropped 5 bases and J dropped 7; count of bases not matched to a gene: 7. The CDR3 loop spans 14 amino acids. Germline loops: CDR1 SEHNR, CDR2 FQNEAQ (reference sequence). The CDR3 DNA sequence: TGTGCCAGCAGCCCCCGGACAGGGTTTAATGAGCAGTTCTTC. The encoded protein is CASSPRTGFNEQFF. The full variable domain, in which reference TRBV7-9 and TRBJ2-1 provide the parts outside the CDR3, is DTGVSQNPRHKITKRGQNVTFRCDPISEHNRLYWYRQTLGQGPEFLTYFQNEAQLEKSRLLSDRFSAERPKGSFSTLEIQRTEQGDSAMYLCASSPRTGFNEQFFGPGTRLTVL.

This clonotype has ten or more counts. The chain has TRBV18 and TRBJ2-3; possible D gene TRBD1, 7 bases. The CDR3 sequence is 15 residues long. Germline V lookup: CDR1 KGHSH, CDR2 LQKENI. Between the trimmed V and J ends, which lost 3 bases and 2 bases, there was a span of 12 bases. Here the CDR3 reads CASSPRDRDTDTQYF. The CDR3 DNA sequence: TGTGCCAGCTCACCGCGGGACAGAGACACAGATACGCAGTATTTT.

This clonotype was observed at least ten times. The gene calls are TRBV28 and TRBJ1-5; D might be TRBD1 (5 bases). Germline values: CDR1 MDHEN, CDR2 SYDVKM. V was pared by 3 bases and J by 3 bases, with 15 bases between. The length of the CDR3 is 16 residues. CDR3 loop: CASSLYPGWNNQPQHF. The CDR3 coding sequence is TGTGCCAGCAGTTTGTATCCAGGGTGGAACAATCAGCCCCAGCATTTT.

The rearrangement joins TRBV12-5 to TRBJ2-7, with 7 nucleotides matching TRBD1. Germline loops: CDR1 LGHNT, CDR2 FRNRAP. The CDR3 runs 16 residues. V lost 3 bases to trimming and J lost 2 bases; unmatched junction nucleotides: 10. CDR3 DNA sequence: TGTGCTAGTGGTTTTCCCACCCGGACAGGCACCTACGAGCAGTACTTC. This gives the protein CASGFPTRTGTYEQYF. The full variable domain, rest sourced from reference TRBV12-5 and TRBJ2-7, is DARVTQTPRHKVTEMGQEVTMRCQPILGHNTVFWYRQTMMQGLELLAYFRNRAPLDDSGMPKDRFSAEMPDATLATLKIQPSEPRDSAVYFCASGFPTRTGTYEQYFGPGTRLTVT.

This clonotype was recorded at least ten times. This chain joins TRBV28 and TRBJ1-2; no clear D. The CDR3 length is 13 residues. Trimming stripped 8 bases from V and 4 bases from J, with 14 bases between. CDR1 MDHEN and CDR2 SYDVKM come from the germline V gene. CDR3 loop: CASFRYSSYGYTF. For the CDR3, the DNA is TGTGCCAGCTTCCGGTACAGCTCCTATGGCTACACCTTC.

This clonotype was found many times. This chain links TRBV11-1 with TRBJ2-2; maybe TRBD2 (5 bases). The CDR3 covers 15 residues. V shed 4 bases and J shed 5 bases, with 14 bases lying between them. Germline V gives CDR1 SGHAT, CDR2 FQDESV (reference sequence). The CDR3, as DNA: TGTGCCAGCAGCTCGGGAATGAGGGAGACCGGGGAGCTGTTTTTT. It specifies CASSSGMRETGELFF.

This clonotype was counted many times. The chain is built from TRBV28 and TRBJ2-4, with D unclear. CDR1 is MDHEN, CDR2 SYDVKM, per germline. V lost 2 bases, J lost 0 bases, and 14 bases lay in between. This CDR3 has 17 amino acids. CDR3 residues: CASSLVGAELAKNIQYF. As DNA, the CDR3 is TGTGCCAGCAGTTTAGTGGGTGCGGAACTAGCCAAAAACATTCAGTACTTC.

Comment on this clonotype: This sequence may be a read error, since a much larger clone differs from it by one base. V gene TRBV12-3 or TRBV12-4 combines with J gene TRBJ2-2, with D perhaps matching TRBD2 (6 bases). The CDR3 runs 16 residues. CDR3 in amino acids: CASSVASVLGTGGLFF. The CDR3 DNA follows: TGTGCCAGCAGTGTTGCTAGCGTACTTGGCACCGGGGGGCTGTTTTTT.

In its sample, this clonotype was seen many times. At one end the junction does not follow the germline gene, possibly because of a read error. The CDR3 DNA follows: TGTGCCAGCAGTGGACAGGGGGCCTCCCACGAGCAGTACTTC. This sequence encodes CASSGQGASHEQYF. The chain joins TRBV2 to TRBJ2-7; 10 positions agree with TRBD1. Germline lookup yields CDR1 SNHLY and CDR2 FYNNEI. CDR3 length equals 14 residues. The whole variable domain, filled in from reference TRBV2 and TRBJ2-7, reads EPEVTQTPSHQVTQMGQEVILRCVPISNHLYFYWYRQILGQKVEFLVSFYNNEISEKSEIFDDQFSVERPDGSNFTLKIRSTKLEDSAMYFCASSGQGASHEQYFGPGTRLTVT.

In the case of this clonotype: A much bigger clone sits one base away, suggesting this may be a read error. The chain employs TRBV7-2 and TRBJ2-5, with TRBD2 matching 7 bases. After removal of 4 bases from V and 4 bases from J, the junction contained 6 bases not matched to a gene. Germline V gene data show CDR1 as SGHTA and CDR2 as FQGNSA. This CDR3 is 14 amino acids long. CDR3 in DNA: TGTGCCAGCAGCTCCGGGGGGATGCGAGAGACCCAGTACTTC. Translated: CASSSGGMRETQYF.

This clonotype was counted many times. This chain joins TRBV2 and TRBJ1-5; 11 bases line up with TRBD1. The germline gives CDR1 SNHLY, CDR2 FYNNEI. The CDR3 contains 15 residues. J was trimmed by 5 bases and V by 6 bases; bases with no gene match: 6. The chain's CDR3 is CASRGTGGSDQPQHF. The CDR3 DNA follows: TGTGCCAGCAGGGGGACAGGGGGTTCCGATCAGCCCCAGCATTTT.

This clonotype was seen at least ten times. The chain carries TRBV20-1 and TRBJ2-7, with D possibly being TRBD1 (5 bases). The CDR3 totals 14 residues. Germline V gives CDR1 DFQATT, CDR2 SNEGSKA (reference sequence). V was clipped by 1 base and J by 4 bases, with 14 bases between them. The CDR3 sequence: CSARALITGYEQYF. The DNA of the CDR3 is TGCAGTGCTAGAGCACTCATTACAGGTTACGAGCAGTACTTC.